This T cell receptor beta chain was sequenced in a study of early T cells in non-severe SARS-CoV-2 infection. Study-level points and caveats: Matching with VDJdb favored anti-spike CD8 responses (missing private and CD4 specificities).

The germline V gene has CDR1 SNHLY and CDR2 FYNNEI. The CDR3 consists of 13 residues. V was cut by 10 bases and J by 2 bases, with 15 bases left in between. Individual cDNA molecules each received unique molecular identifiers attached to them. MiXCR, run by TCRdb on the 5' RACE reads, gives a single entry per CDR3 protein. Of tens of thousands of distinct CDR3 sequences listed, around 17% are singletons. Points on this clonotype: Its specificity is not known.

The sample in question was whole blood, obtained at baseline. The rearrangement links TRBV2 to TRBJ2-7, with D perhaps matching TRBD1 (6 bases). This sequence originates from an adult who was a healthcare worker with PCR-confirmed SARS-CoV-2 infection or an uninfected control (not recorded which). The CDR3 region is CANRAFGAYEQYF. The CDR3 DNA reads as TGTGCCAACAGGGCCTTCGGGGCCTACGAGCAGTACTTC.